This T cell receptor beta chain emerged from a study of blood T cell repertoires in COVID-19. Germline V CDR1 and CDR2: LNHDA, SQIVND (reference sequence). Trimming took off 6 bases at V and 4 bases at J, with 18 bases between the two ends. CDR3 length: 15 residues. Generated by immunoSEQ multiplex PCR, the TCRdb table keeps only in-frame clones and is missing some. The data show over 85,000 clones, 76% seen once. The specimen was peripheral blood. The source of this sequence is a woman over 75 with acute or convalescent COVID-19. The chain is built from TRBV19 and TRBJ1-2, with D maybe TRBD1 (5 bases). The CDR3 region has the DNA TGTGCCAGTAGCCCAAACCCGACAGAGCCCTATGGCTACACCTTC. Amino acid sequence: CASSPNPTEPYGYTF. The whole variable domain, filled in from reference TRBV19 and TRBJ1-2, reads DGGITQSPKYLFRKEGQNVTLSCEQNLNHDAMYWYRQDPGQGLRLIYYSQIVNDFQKGDIAEGYSVSREKKESFPLTVTSAQKNPTAFYLCASSPNPTEPYGYTFGSGTRLTVV.